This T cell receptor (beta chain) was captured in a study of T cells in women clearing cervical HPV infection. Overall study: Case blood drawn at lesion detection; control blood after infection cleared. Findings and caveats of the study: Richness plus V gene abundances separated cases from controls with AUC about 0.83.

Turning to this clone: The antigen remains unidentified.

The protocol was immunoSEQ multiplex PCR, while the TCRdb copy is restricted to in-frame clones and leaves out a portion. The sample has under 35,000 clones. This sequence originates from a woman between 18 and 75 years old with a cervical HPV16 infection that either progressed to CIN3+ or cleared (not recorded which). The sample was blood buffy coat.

This CDR3 is CASSQQGRTEAFF. The part of the CDR3 DNA that was read is TGCGCCAGCAGCCAACAGGGGAGGACTGAA. The V and J genes are TRBV4-1 and TRBJ1-1, with D possibly being TRBD1 (6 bases). The CDR3 extends 3 residues past the end of the read, so its final part is completed from the germline J gene. V was trimmed by 2 bases and J by 5 bases, leaving 9 bases between them. Germline V gene sequence: CDR1 MGHRA, CDR2 YSYEKL. This CDR3 has 13 amino acids.